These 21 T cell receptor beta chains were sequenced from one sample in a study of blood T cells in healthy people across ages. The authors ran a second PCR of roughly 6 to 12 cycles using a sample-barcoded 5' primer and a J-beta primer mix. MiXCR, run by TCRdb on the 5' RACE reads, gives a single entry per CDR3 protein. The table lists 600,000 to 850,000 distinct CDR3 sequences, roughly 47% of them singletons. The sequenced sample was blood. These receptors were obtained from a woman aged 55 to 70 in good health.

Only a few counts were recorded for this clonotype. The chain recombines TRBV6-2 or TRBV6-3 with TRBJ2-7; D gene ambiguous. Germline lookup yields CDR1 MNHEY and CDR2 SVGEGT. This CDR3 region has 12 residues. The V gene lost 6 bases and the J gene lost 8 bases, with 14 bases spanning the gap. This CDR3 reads CASSRGDIQQYF. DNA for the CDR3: TGTGCCAGCAGCCGCGGAGACATCCAGCAGTACTTC.

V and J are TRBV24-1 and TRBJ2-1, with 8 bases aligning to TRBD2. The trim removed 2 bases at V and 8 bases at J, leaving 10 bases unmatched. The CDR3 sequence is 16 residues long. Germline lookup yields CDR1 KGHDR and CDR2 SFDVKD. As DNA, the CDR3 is TGTGCCACCAGTGATTCCTGGACTAGCAGGTTGGATGAGCAGTTCTTC. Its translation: CATSDSWTSRLDEQFF.

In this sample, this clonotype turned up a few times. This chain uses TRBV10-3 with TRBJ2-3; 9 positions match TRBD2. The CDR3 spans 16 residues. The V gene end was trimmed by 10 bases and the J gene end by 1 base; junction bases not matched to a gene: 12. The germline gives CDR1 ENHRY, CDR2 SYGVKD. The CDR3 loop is CATAYSSGTRTDTQYF. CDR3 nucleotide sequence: TGTGCCACCGCCTATTCTAGCGGGACACGCACAGATACGCAGTATTTT.

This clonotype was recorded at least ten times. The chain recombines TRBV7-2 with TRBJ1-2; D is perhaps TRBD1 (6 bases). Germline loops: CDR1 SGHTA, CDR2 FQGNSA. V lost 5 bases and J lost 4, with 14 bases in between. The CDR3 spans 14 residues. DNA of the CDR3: TGTGCCAGCAGCCCAGGCTGGGGGCTCTATGGCTACACCTTC. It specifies CASSPGWGLYGYTF. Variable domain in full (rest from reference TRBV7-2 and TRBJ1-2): GAGVSQSPSNKVTEKGKDVELRCDPISGHTALYWYRQSLGQGLEFLIYFQGNSAPDKSGLPSDRFSAERTGGSVSTLTIQRTQQEDSAVYLCASSPGWGLYGYTFGSGTRLTVV.

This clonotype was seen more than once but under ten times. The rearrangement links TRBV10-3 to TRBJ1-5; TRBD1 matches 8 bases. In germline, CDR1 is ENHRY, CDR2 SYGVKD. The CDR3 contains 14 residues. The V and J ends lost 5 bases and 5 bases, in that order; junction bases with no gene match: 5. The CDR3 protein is CAISPGQEYQPQHF. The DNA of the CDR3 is TGTGCCATCAGTCCGGGACAGGAGTATCAGCCCCAGCATTTT.

CDR3 DNA sequence: TGTGCCAGCAGCGCCCAGCGGGAGGGCCTATCTGGGGAGCAGTACTTC. It encodes CASSAQREGLSGEQYF. The chain uses TRBV4-2 and TRBJ2-5, with TRBD2 matching over 10 bases. The CDR3 spans 16 residues. From germline, CDR1 is LGHNA and CDR2 YNFKEQ. The V gene end was trimmed by 5 bases and the J gene end by 11 bases; junction bases not matched to a gene: 17.

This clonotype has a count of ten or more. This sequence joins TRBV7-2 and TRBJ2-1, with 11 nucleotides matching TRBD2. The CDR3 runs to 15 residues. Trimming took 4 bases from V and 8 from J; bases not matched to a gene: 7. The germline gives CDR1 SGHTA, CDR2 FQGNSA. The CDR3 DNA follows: TGTGCCAGCAGCTGGCTAGCGGGAGGAGGAGATGAGCAGTTCTTC. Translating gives CASSWLAGGGDEQFF. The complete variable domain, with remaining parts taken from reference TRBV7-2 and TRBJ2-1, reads GAGVSQSPSNKVTEKGKDVELRCDPISGHTALYWYRQSLGQGLEFLIYFQGNSAPDKSGLPSDRFSAERTGGSVSTLTIQRTQQEDSAVYLCASSWLAGGGDEQFFGPGTRLTVL.

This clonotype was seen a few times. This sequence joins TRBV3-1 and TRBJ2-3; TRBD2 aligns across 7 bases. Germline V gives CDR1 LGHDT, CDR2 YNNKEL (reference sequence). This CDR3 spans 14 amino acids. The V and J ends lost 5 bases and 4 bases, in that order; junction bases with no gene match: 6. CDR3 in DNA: TGTGCCAGCAGCAACCGGGGGGTGGCAGATACGCAGTATTTT. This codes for CASSNRGVADTQYF.

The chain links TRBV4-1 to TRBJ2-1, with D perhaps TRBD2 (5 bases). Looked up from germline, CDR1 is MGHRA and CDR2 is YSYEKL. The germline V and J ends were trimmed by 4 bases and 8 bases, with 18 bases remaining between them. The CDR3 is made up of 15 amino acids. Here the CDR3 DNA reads TGCGCCAGCAGCCCCACCAGCGGTCTCGGTTATGAGCAGTTCTTC. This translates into CASSPTSGLGYEQFF.

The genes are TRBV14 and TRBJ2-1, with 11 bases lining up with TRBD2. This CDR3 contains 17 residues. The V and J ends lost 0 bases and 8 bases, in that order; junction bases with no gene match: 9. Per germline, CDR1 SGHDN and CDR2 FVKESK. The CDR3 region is CASSQEGLAGGRHEQFF. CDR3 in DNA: TGTGCCAGCAGCCAAGAAGGTCTAGCGGGGGGAAGGCATGAGCAGTTCTTC.

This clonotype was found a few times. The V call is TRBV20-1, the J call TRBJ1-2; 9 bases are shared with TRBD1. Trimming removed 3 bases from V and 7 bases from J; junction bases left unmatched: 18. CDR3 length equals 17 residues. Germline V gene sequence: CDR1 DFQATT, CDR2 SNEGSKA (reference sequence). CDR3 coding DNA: TGCAGTGCTAGGGGTGTGGGTCAGACAGGGGGGAGATCTGGCTACACCTTC. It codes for CSARGVGQTGGRSGYTF.

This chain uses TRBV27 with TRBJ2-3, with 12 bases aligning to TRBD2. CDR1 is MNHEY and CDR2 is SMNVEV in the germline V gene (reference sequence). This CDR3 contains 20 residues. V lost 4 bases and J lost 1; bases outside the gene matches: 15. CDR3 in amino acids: CASSYRGLAGPEIGTDTQYF. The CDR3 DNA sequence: TGTGCCAGCAGTTATCGGGGACTAGCGGGTCCCGAAATCGGCACAGATACGCAGTATTTT.

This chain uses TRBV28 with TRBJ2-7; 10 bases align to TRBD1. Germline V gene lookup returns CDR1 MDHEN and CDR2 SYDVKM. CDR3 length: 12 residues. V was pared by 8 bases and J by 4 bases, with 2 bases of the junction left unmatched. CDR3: CASLGQGYEQYF. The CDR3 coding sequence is TGTGCCAGCTTGGGACAGGGGTACGAGCAGTACTTC.

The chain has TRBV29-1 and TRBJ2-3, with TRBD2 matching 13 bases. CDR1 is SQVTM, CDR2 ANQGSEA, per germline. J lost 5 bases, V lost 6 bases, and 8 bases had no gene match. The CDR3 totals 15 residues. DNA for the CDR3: TGCAGCGTACGAGGACTAGCGGGGGATGGAGATACGCAGTATTTT. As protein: CSVRGLAGDGDTQYF.

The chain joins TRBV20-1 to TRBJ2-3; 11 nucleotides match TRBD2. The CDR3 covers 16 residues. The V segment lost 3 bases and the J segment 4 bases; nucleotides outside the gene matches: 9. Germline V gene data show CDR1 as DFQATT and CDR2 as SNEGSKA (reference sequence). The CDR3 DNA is TGCAGTGCTAGCCTAGCGGGAGGTGGAGAGGCAGATACGCAGTATTTT. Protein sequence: CSASLAGGGEADTQYF.

The CDR3 loop reads CAIGRQDNEQFF. DNA of the CDR3: TGTGCCATCGGGAGACAGGACAATGAGCAGTTCTTC. The chain links TRBV10-3 to TRBJ2-1; D is perhaps TRBD1 (6 bases). The CDR3 is made up of 12 amino acids. Germline assignment: CDR1 ENHRY and CDR2 SYGVKD. V was clipped by 8 bases and J by 5 bases, with 10 bases between them.

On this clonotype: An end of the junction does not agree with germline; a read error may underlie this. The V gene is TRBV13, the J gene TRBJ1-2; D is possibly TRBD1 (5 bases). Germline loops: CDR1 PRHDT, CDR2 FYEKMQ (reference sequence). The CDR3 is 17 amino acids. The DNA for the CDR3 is TGTGCCAGCAGCCCCCCCCGGGACCGAAGCCCTAACGATGGCTACACCTTC. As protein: CASSPPRDRSPNDGYTF.

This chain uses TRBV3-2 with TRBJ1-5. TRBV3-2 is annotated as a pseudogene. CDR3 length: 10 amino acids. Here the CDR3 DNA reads TGTGCCAGCTCCGATCAGCCCCAGCATTTT. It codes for CASSDQPQHF.

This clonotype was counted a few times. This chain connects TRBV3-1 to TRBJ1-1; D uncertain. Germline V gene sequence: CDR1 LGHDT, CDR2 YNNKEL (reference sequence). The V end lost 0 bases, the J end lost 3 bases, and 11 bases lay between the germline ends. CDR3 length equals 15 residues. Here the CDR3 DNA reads TGTGCCAGCAGCCAAGACGGTGGAGGCCACACTGAAGCTTTCTTT. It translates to CASSQDGGGHTEAFF.

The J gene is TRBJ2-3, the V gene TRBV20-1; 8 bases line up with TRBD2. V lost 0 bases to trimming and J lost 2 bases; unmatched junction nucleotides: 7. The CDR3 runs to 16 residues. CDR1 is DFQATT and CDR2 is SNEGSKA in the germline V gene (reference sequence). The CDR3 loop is CSARDASSGFTDTQYF. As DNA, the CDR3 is TGCAGTGCTAGAGATGCGTCTAGCGGGTTCACAGATACGCAGTATTTT.

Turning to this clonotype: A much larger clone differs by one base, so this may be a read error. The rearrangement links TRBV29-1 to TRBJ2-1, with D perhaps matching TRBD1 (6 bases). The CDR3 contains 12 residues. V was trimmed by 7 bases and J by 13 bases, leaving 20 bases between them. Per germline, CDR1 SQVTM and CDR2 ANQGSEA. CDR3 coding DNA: TGCAGCGACCAATCAGGGGAAGAGACCCAGTTCTTC. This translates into CSDQSGEETQFF.